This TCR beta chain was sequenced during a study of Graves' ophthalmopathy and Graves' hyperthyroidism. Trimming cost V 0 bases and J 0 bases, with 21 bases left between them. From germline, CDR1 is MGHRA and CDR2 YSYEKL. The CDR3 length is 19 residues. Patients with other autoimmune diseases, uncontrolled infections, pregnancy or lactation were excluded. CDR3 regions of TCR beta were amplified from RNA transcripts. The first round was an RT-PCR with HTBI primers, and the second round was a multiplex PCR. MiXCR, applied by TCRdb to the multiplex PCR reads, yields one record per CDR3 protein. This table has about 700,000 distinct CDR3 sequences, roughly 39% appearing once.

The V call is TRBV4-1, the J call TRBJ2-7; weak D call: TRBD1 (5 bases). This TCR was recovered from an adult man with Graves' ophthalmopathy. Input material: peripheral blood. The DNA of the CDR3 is TGCGCCAGCAGCCAAGACCCGCGCGGCCTTCAGGGCTTCTCCTACGAGCAGTACTTC. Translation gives CASSQDPRGLQGFSYEQYF.